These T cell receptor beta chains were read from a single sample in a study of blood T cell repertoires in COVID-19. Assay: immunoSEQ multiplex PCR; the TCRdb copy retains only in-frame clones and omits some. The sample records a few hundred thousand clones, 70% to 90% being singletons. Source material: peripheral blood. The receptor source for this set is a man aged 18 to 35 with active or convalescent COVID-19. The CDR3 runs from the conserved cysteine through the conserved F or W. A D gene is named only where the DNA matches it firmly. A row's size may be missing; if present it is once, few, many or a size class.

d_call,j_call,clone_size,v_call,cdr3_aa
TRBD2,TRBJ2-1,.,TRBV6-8,CASRGLGGGSSYNEQFF
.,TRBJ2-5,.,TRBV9,CASSVVASGTQYF
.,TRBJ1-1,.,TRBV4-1,CASSQEIGRGTEAFF
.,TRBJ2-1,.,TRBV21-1,CASSQAKTSGSNNEQFF
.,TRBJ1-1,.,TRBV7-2,CASSYREGTEAFF
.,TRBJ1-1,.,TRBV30,CAWETGIRRILNTEAFF
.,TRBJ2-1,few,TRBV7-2,CASSFMEGRYNEQFF
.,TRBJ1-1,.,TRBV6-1,CASSEAPGTWTEAFF
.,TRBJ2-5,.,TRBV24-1,CATSDFRVGGVETQYF
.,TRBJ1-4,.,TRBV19,CASSIGGTLEKLFF